By frequency in the sample, the clone carrying this T cell receptor (beta chain) is large. As yet, its antigen is unknown. Treg sorting used a CD4+CD25+CD127-/low gate. The germline V and J ends were trimmed by 4 bases and 2 bases, with 14 bases remaining between them. This CDR3 has 15 residues. Findings and limits, study-wide: Tumor memory CD4+ T cell TCR gene usage was found to cluster with blood and lymph node memory CD4+ cells and with lymph node naive CD4+ cells. About 12.9% of tumor Treg sequences matched naive CD4+ cells. Tumor-infiltrating Treg TCR alpha and beta sequences overlapped most with tumor naive CD4+ T cells, then blood naive.

The TRBV12-4/TRBJ1-2 clonotypes were amplified using barcode primers with ligated adaptors. TCRdb itself ran the multiplex PCR reads through MiXCR, one entry per CDR3 protein. This sample has 300 or so distinct CDR3 sequences; 16% occur once, and the top ten carry under 30%. The chain joins TRBV12-3 or TRBV12-4 to TRBJ1-2; D is perhaps TRBD1 (5 bases). The sequencing input was tumor-infiltrating Tregs sorted from the breast tumor. The source is a female donor with breast cancer. The CDR3 sequence is CASSSSWDANYGYTF. Here the CDR3 DNA reads TGTGCCAGCAGTTCCTCTTGGGACGCAAACTATGGCTACACCTTC.